This TCR beta chain was sequenced for a study of T cells in Graves' hyperthyroidism and ophthalmopathy. Overall study: Before any treatment, at initial diagnosis, peripheral blood was collected.

This clonotype was observed a single time. Its antigen is not identified. Study-level points and caveats: Most thyroid-expanded clonotypes above 0.001 were also found in blood.

CDR1 and CDR2 from the germline V gene are SGDLS and YYNGEE. The CDR3 is 15 amino acids. The germline V and J ends were trimmed by 3 bases and 5 bases, with 17 bases remaining between them. RNA transcripts gave rise to amplified TCR beta CDR3 regions. With the HTBI primer set, the TCR CDR3 went through a first round of RT-PCR. TCRdb re-derived calls from the multiplex PCR reads in MiXCR, one entry per CDR3 protein. The sample records about 740,000 distinct CDR3 sequences, 11% to 15% being singletons. Patients counted as stable if ophthalmopathy did not develop within 18 months. PBMCs stemmed from 10 ml fresh peripheral blood.

This receptor was obtained from a woman aged 18-29 years with Graves' hyperthyroidism. Source material: blood. The V gene is TRBV9, the J gene TRBJ1-1, with D possibly TRBD1 on 5 matching bases. CDR3 protein: CASSDRGGSKTEAFF. The CDR3 nucleotides are TGTGCCAGCAGCGACCGGGGGGGTTCAAAAACTGAAGCTTTCTTT.